The 21 T cell receptor beta chains below all came from one sample that was sequenced in a study of neurological immune-mediated disorders. MiXCR, applied by TCRdb to the 5' RACE reads, yields one record per CDR3 protein. The table lists 15,000 to 20,000 distinct CDR3 sequences, roughly 20% of them singletons. The sequenced sample was PBMCs. Receptors originate from a man aged 45 to 65 in good health.

This clonotype was seen just once. The chain links TRBV3-1 to TRBJ1-1; D remains unclear. This CDR3 spans 15 amino acids. Germline values: CDR1 LGHDT, CDR2 YNNKEL (reference sequence). Trimming left V 3 bases short and J 0 bases short, with 11 bases between. CDR3 sequence: CASSQSTILNTEAFF. The CDR3 DNA reads TGTGCCAGCAGCCAGTCAACTATATTGAACACTGAAGCTTTCTTT.

The table lists this clonotype with many counts. V is TRBV29-1 and J is TRBJ2-3, with D possibly TRBD2 on 7 matching bases. The CDR3 has 14 residues. Germline V CDR1 and CDR2: SQVTM, ANQGSEA. The CDR3 reads CGGAVAASTDTQYF. CDR3 nucleotides: TGCGGGGGGGCTGTGGCGGCCAGCACAGATACGCAGTATTTT.

This clonotype was detected ten times or more. The J gene is TRBJ1-4, the V gene TRBV20-1, with a tentative D call TRBD1 (6 bases). The CDR3 has 19 residues. Germline V lookup: CDR1 DFQATT, CDR2 SNEGSKA (reference sequence). Trimming took 4 bases from V and 2 from J, leaving 26 bases between them. CDR3 loop: CSATEIGRGSLYTNEKLFF. The CDR3, as DNA: TGCAGTGCTACAGAGATAGGCAGGGGAAGTTTGTACACTAATGAAAAACTGTTTTTT.

The chain joins TRBV20-1 to TRBJ2-6; D may correspond to TRBD1 or TRBD2 (6 bases each). The V and J ends lost 3 bases and 5 bases respectively, with 14 bases between them. The germline gives CDR1 DFQATT, CDR2 SNEGSKA (reference sequence). This CDR3 contains 15 residues. CDR3 nucleotides: TGCAGTGCTAGCTCCGGGGGCGTCTGGGCCAACGTCCTGACTTTC. Translated, it gives CSASSGGVWANVLTF.

This clonotype was recorded many times. This chain links TRBV7-8 with TRBJ2-1; the D gene could be TRBD1 or TRBD2 (5 bases each). The CDR3 contains 12 residues. From germline, CDR1 is SGHVS and CDR2 FQNEAQ. V was trimmed by 5 bases and J by 10 bases, leaving 12 bases between them. CDR3 sequence reads: CASSPGPPEQFF. The CDR3 DNA is TGTGCCAGCAGCCCGGGACCCCCCGAGCAGTTCTTC.

This clonotype appeared a few times. The rearrangement joins TRBV29-1 to TRBJ1-2, with 8 bases lining up with TRBD1. Germline lookup yields CDR1 SQVTM and CDR2 ANQGSEA. The CDR3 has 15 residues. After removal of 6 bases from V and 5 bases from J, the junction contained 14 bases not matched to a gene. The CDR3 bases are TGCAGCGTAGTAGGGGACAGGTCTAACCTTTATGGCTACACCTTC. Its protein product is CSVVGDRSNLYGYTF.

This clonotype was seen ten or more times. V and J are TRBV20-1 and TRBJ2-7; perhaps D is TRBD1 or TRBD2 (6 bases each). The V gene's germline CDR1 is DFQATT and CDR2 SNEGSKA (reference sequence). The ends were cut back, 1 base at V and 2 bases at J, with 9 bases in the middle. CDR3 length: 13 residues. The CDR3 loop is CSARGRGPYEQYF. CDR3 sequence (DNA): TGCAGTGCTAGAGGTCGGGGGCCCTACGAGCAGTACTTC.

This clonotype was seen a few times. The rearrangement links TRBV20-1 to TRBJ2-7; 7 nucleotides align to TRBD1. The CDR3 runs 12 residues. Per germline, CDR1 DFQATT and CDR2 SNEGSKA (reference sequence). After removal of 6 bases from V and 5 bases from J, the junction contained 7 bases not matched to a gene. The DNA for the CDR3 is TGCAGTGCCGACGGGACAGCCGACGAGCAGTACTTC. Translation: CSADGTADEQYF.

This clonotype is judged medium-sized (0.01 to 0.1%). The chain is built from TRBV28 and TRBJ2-1, with TRBD2 matching 7 bases. Looked up from germline, CDR1 is MDHEN and CDR2 is SYDVKM. V lost 2 bases to trimming and J lost 4 bases; unmatched junction nucleotides: 5. The CDR3 has 15 residues. The DNA of the CDR3 is TGTGCCAGCAGTTTAATAGCGGGCGCTTACAATGAGCAGTTCTTC. It codes for CASSLIAGAYNEQFF.

Ten or more counts support this clonotype. The CDR3, as DNA: TGTGCCAGCAGCGTAGTAGCGGGAGTCACCGGGGAGCTGTTTTTT. Encoded protein: CASSVVAGVTGELFF. The rearrangement links TRBV9 to TRBJ2-2, with 9 bases that match TRBD2. There are 15 residues in the CDR3. V lost 0 bases to trimming and J lost 4 bases; unmatched junction nucleotides: 1. In germline, CDR1 is SGDLS, CDR2 YYNGEE.

The chain has TRBV5-1 and TRBJ2-3, with 7 bases aligning to TRBD1. This CDR3 is built from 15 residues. Germline loops: CDR1 SGHRS, CDR2 YFSETQ. Trimming took 4 bases from V and 11 from J; bases not matched to a gene: 16. The CDR3 coding sequence is TGCGCCAGCAGCCTGACAGGGAATCGTGAAGGAGGGCAGTATTTT. This encodes CASSLTGNREGGQYF.

By proportion, this clonotype is medium-sized. The genes are TRBV20-1 and TRBJ2-1; 8 bases are a match to TRBD2. CDR1 and CDR2 from the germline V gene are DFQATT and SNEGSKA (reference sequence). V was pared by 6 bases and J by 2 bases, with 15 bases of the junction left unmatched. CDR3 length: 17 amino acids. This CDR3 is CSANLRVAGHTYNEQFF. For the CDR3, the DNA is TGCAGTGCAAACCTCCGAGTAGCGGGGCACACCTACAATGAGCAGTTCTTC.

At least ten counts were recorded for this clonotype. The chain employs TRBV4-3 and TRBJ2-5; perhaps D is TRBD1 or TRBD2 (5 bases each). Germline V lookup: CDR1 LGHNA, CDR2 YSLEER. Trimming shortened V by 3 bases and J by 5 bases, and 19 bases separated the two germline ends. The CDR3 spans 16 residues. This chain's CDR3 is CASSHHPGAHRETQYF. CDR3 sequence (DNA): TGCGCCAGCAGCCACCATCCCGGGGCCCACAGGGAGACCCAGTACTTC.

This clonotype has ten or more counts. V gene TRBV4-1 combines with J gene TRBJ2-3; D not resolved. The V gene's germline CDR1 is MGHRA and CDR2 YSYEKL. The V end lost 1 base, the J end lost 2 bases, and 10 bases lay between the germline ends. The CDR3 has 15 residues. The CDR3 sequence is CASSQVADTTDTQYF. The CDR3 bases are TGCGCCAGCAGCCAAGTCGCAGACACCACAGATACGCAGTATTTT.

The V and J genes are TRBV14 and TRBJ2-5; no firm D call. CDR3 length equals 15 residues. The germline V gene encodes CDR1 SGHDN and CDR2 FVKESK. V was cut by 2 bases and J by 1 base, with 11 bases left in between. CDR3: CASSQFWGVQETQYF. Written as DNA, the CDR3 is TGTGCCAGCAGCCAATTCTGGGGTGTCCAAGAGACCCAGTACTTC.

This clonotype was found many times. The rearrangement joins TRBV3-1 to TRBJ1-5, with 9 bases aligning to TRBD1. Trimming removed 1 base from V and 1 base from J; junction bases left unmatched: 2. The CDR3 runs 16 residues. Germline CDR1 is LGHDT and CDR2 is YNNKEL (reference sequence). CDR3 sequence: CASSQAGTGSNQPQHF. Written as DNA, the CDR3 is TGTGCCAGCAGCCAAGCTGGGACAGGGAGCAATCAGCCCCAGCATTTT.

This clonotype is labeled as medium-sized (0.01 to 0.1%). The J gene is TRBJ2-7, the V gene TRBV9; either TRBD1 or TRBD2 may supply D (5 bases each). The CDR3 has 13 residues. The germline V gene encodes CDR1 SGDLS and CDR2 YYNGEE. The V and J ends lost 0 bases and 7 bases respectively, with 11 bases between them. The CDR3 DNA is TGTGCCAGCAGCGTAGGGGGGAAGGGTGAGCAGTACTTC. Translation: CASSVGGKGEQYF. Looking up the rest from reference TRBV9 and TRBJ2-7 gives the full variable domain: DSGVTQTPKHLITATGQRVTLRCSPRSGDLSVYWYQQSLDQGLQFLIQYYNGEERAKGNILERFSAQQFPDLHSELNLSSLELGDSALYFCASSVGGKGEQYFGPGTRLTVT.

This clonotype was observed many times. V and J are TRBV11-1 and TRBJ2-7; 8 bases are shared with TRBD1. Germline CDR1 reads SGHAT; CDR2 reads FQDESV (reference sequence). This CDR3 contains 16 residues. After removal of 5 bases from V and 5 bases from J, the junction contained 14 bases not matched to a gene. CDR3 residues: CASSAMSRGLQNEQYF. The DNA for the CDR3 is TGTGCCAGCAGCGCGATGTCCAGGGGGCTCCAGAACGAGCAGTACTTC.

The chain uses TRBV30 and TRBJ1-1; no clear D gene. Trimming took 2 bases from V and 5 from J, leaving 18 bases between them. CDR3 length: 15 amino acids. The germline CDR1 and CDR2 sequences are GTSNPN and SVGIG (reference sequence). In DNA, the CDR3 is TGTGCCTGGAGTCCCGGACCCGGCAAAGGGACTGAAGCTTTCTTT. Protein: CAWSPGPGKGTEAFF.

This clonotype counts as medium-sized. The chain employs TRBV20-1 and TRBJ1-5; D is uncertain. Germline CDR1 is DFQATT and CDR2 is SNEGSKA (reference sequence). CDR3 length: 14 amino acids. Trimming cost V 6 bases and J 4 bases, with 16 bases left between them. CDR3 protein: CSALPGPSNQPQHF. CDR3 DNA: TGCAGTGCGTTACCCGGACCATCAAATCAGCCCCAGCATTTT.

This clonotype showed up many times. The chain couples TRBV27 to TRBJ2-1, with D possibly being TRBD2 (5 bases). The CDR3 has 13 amino acids. Germline V lookup: CDR1 MNHEY, CDR2 SMNVEV (reference sequence). V was shortened by 6 bases and J by 9 bases, with 15 bases between the two germline ends. The CDR3: CASSSRPGSEQFF. The CDR3 bases are TGTGCCAGCAGCTCTAGACCGGGGAGTGAGCAGTTCTTC.